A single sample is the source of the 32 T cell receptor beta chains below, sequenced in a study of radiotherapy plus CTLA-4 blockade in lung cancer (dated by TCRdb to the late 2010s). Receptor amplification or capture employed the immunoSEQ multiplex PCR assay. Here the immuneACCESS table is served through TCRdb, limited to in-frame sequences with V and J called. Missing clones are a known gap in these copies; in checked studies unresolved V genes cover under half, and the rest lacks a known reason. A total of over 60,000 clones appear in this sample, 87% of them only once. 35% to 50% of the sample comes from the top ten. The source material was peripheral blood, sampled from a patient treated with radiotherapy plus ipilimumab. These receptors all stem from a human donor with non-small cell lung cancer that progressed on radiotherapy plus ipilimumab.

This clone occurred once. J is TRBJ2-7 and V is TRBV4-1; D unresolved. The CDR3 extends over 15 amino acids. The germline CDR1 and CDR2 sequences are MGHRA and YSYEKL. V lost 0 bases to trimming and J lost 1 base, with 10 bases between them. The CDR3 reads CASSQEVGPSYEQYF. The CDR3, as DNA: TGCGCCAGCAGCCAAGAGGTAGGGCCTTCCTACGAGCAGTACTTC.

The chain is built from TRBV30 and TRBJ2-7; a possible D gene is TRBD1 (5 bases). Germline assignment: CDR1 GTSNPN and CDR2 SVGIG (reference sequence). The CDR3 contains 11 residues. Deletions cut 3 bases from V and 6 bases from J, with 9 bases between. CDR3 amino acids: CAWSTGVEQYF. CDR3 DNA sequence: TGTGCCTGGAGCACAGGAGTCGAGCAGTACTTC.

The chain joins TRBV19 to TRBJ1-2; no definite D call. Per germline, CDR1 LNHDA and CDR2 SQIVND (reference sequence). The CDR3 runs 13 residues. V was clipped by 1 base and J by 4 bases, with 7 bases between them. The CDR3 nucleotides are TGTGCCAGTAGTATAGGAGGATCCTATGGCTACACCTTC. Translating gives CASSIGGSYGYTF.

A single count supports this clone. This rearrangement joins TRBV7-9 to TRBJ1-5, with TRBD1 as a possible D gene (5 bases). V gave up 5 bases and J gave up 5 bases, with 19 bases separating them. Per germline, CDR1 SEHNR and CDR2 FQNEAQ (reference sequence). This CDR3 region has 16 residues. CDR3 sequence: CASSPSGTISDQPQHF. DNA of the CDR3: TGTGCCAGCAGCCCTTCCGGGACCATCAGTGATCAGCCCCAGCATTTT.

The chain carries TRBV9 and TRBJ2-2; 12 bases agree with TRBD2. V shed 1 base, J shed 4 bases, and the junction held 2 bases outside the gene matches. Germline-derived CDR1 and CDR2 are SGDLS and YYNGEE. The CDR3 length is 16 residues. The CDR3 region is CASSVLAGGSTGELFF. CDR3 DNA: TGTGCCAGCAGCGTACTAGCGGGAGGGTCCACCGGGGAGCTGTTTTTT.

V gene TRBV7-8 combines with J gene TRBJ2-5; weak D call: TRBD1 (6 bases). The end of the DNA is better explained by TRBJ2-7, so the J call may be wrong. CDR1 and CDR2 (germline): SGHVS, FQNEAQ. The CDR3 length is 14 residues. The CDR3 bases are TGTGCCAGCAGCTTAGCCGGGACACCGGACGAGCAGTACTTC. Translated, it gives CASSLAGTPDEQYF.

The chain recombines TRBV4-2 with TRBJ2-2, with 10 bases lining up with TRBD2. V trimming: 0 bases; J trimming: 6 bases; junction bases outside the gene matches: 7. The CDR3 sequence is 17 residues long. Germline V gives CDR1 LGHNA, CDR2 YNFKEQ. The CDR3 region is CASSQEASGSWAGELFF. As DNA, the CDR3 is TGTGCCAGCAGCCAAGAGGCTAGCGGGAGCTGGGCCGGGGAGCTGTTTTTT.

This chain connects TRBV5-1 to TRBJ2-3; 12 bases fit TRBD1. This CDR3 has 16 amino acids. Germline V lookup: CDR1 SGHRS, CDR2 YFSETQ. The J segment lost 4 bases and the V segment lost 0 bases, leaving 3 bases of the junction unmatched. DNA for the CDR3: TGCGCCAGCAGCTTGGGGGGACAGGGGGCCGCAGATACGCAGTATTTT. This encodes CASSLGGQGAADTQYF.

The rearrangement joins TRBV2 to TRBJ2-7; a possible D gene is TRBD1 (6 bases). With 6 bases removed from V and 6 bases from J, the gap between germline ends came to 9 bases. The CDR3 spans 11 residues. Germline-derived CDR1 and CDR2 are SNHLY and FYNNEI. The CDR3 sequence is CASREQGEQYF. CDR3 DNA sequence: TGTGCCAGCAGAGAACAGGGCGAGCAGTACTTC.

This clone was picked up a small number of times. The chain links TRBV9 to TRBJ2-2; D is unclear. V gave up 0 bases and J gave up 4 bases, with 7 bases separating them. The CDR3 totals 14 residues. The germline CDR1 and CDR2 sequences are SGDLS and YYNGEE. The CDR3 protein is CASSVAFPTGELFF. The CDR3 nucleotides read TGTGCCAGCAGCGTAGCCTTTCCCACCGGGGAGCTGTTTTTT.

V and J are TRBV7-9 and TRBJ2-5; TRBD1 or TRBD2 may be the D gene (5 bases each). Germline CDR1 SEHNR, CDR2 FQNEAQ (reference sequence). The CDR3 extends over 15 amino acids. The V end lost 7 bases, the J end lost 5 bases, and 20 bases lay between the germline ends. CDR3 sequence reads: CASTSGAGPGETQYF. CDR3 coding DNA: TGTGCCAGCACCTCTGGGGCGGGCCCAGGGGAGACCCAGTACTTC.

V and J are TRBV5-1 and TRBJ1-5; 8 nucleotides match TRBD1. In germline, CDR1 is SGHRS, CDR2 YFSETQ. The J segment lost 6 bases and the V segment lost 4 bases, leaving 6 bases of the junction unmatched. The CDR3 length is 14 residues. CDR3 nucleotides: TGCGCCAGCAGCCTGGAGACAGGGGTTCAGCCCCAGCATTTT. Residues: CASSLETGVQPQHF.

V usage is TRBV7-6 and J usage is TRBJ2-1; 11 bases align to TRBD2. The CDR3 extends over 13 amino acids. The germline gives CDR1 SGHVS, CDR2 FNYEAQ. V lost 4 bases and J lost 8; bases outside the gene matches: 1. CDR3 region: CASSSGLADEQFF. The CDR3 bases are TGTGCCAGCAGCTCGGGACTAGCGGATGAGCAGTTCTTC.

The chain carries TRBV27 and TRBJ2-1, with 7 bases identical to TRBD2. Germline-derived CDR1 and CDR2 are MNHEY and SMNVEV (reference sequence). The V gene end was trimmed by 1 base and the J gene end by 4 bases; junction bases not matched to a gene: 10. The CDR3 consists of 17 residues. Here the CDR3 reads CASSLFGNLAAYNEQFF. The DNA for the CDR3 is TGTGCCAGCAGTTTATTTGGCAACCTAGCGGCATACAATGAGCAGTTCTTC.

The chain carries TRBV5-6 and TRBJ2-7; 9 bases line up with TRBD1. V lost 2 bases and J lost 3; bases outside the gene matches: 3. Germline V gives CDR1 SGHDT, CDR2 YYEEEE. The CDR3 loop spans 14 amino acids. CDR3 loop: CASSFGTGNYEQYF. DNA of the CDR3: TGTGCCAGCAGCTTCGGGACAGGGAACTACGAGCAGTACTTC.

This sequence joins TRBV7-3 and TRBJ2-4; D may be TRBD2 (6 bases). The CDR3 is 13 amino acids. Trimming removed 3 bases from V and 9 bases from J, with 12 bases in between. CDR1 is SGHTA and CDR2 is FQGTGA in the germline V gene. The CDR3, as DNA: TGTGCCAGCAGCTTCGATAGCGGCAGCATTCAGTACTTC. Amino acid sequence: CASSFDSGSIQYF.

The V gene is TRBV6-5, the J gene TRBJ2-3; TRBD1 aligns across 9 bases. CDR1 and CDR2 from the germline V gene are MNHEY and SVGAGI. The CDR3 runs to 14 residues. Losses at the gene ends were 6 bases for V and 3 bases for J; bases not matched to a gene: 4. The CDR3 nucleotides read TGTGCCAGCAGGGGGACAGGGCCGACAGATACGCAGTATTTT. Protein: CASRGTGPTDTQYF.

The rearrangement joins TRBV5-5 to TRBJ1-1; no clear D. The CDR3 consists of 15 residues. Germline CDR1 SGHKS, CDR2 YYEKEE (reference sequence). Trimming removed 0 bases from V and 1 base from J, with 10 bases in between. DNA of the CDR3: TGTGCCAGCAGCTTGGATAACAGACCGAACACTGAAGCTTTCTTT. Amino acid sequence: CASSLDNRPNTEAFF. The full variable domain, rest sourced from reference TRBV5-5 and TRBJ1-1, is DAGVTQSPTHLIKTRGQQVTLRCSPISGHKSVSWYQQVLGQGPQFIFQYYEKEERGRGNFPDRFSARQFPNYSSELNVNALLLGDSALYLCASSLDNRPNTEAFFGQGTRLTVV.

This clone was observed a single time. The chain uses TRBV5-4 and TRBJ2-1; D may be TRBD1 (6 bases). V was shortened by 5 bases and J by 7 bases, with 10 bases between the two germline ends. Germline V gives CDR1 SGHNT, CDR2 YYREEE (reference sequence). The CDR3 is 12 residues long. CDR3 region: CASRTQGNEQFF. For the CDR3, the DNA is TGTGCCAGCAGAACCCAGGGGAATGAGCAGTTCTTC.

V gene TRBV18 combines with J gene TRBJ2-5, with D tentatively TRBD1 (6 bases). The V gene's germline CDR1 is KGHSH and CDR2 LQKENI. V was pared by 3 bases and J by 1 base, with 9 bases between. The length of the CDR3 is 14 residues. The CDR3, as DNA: TGTGCCAGCTCACCCTACAGGGTCCAAGAGACCCAGTACTTC. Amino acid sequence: CASSPYRVQETQYF.

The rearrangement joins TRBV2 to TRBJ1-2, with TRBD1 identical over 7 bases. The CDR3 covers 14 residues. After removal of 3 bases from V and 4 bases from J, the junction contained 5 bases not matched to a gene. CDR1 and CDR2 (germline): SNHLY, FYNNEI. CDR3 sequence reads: CASSETGTVYGYTF. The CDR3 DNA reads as TGTGCCAGCAGTGAGACAGGGACGGTCTATGGCTACACCTTC.

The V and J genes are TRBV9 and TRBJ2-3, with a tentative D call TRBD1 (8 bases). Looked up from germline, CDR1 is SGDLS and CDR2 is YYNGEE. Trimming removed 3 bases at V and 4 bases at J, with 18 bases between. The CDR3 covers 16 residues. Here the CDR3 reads CASSARQGRAPDTQYF. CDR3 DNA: TGTGCCAGCAGCGCCCGACAGGGGAGGGCCCCAGATACGCAGTATTTT.

The CDR3 is CAWARRGTEAFF. The CDR3 DNA reads TGTGCCTGGGCCCGTCGTGGCACTGAAGCTTTCTTT. V is TRBV30 and J is TRBJ1-1; D uncertain. The CDR3 is made up of 12 amino acids. CDR1 is GTSNPN and CDR2 is SVGIG in the germline V gene (reference sequence). V shed 5 bases and J shed 4 bases, with 11 bases lying between them. Filled out from reference TRBV30 and TRBJ1-1, the complete variable domain reads SQTIHQWPATLVQPVGSPLSLECTVEGTSNPNLYWYRQAAGRGLQLLFYSVGIGQISSEVPQNLSASRPQDRQFILSSKKLLLSDSGFYLCAWARRGTEAFFGQGTRLTVV.

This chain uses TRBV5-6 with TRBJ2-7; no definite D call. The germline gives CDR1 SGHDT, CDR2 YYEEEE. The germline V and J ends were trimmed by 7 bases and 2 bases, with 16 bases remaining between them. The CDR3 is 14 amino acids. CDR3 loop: CASGRTLQAYEQYF. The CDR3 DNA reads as TGTGCCAGCGGGCGTACTCTCCAGGCCTACGAGCAGTACTTC.

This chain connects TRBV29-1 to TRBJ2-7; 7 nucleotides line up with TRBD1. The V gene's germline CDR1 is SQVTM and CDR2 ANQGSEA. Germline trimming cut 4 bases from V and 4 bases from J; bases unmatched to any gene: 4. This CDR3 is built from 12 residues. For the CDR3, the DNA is TGCAGCGTTGGGGACAGCCATTACGAGCAGTACTTC. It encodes CSVGDSHYEQYF.

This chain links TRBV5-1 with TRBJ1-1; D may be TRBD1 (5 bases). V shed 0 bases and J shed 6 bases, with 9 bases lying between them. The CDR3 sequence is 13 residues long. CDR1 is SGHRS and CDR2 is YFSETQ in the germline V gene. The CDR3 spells CASSLDGGAEAFF. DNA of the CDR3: TGCGCCAGCAGCTTGGACGGGGGGGCTGAAGCTTTCTTT.

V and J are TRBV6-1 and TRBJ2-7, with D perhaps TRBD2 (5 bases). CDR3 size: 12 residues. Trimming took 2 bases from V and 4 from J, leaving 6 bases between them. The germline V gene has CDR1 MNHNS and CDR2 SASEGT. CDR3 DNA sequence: TGTGCCAGCAGTGAATCGGGGTACGAGCAGTACGTC. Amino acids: CASSESGYEQYV.

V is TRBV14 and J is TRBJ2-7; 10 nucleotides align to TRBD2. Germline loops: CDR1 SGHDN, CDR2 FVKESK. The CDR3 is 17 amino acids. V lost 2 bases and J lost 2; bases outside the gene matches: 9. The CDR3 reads CASSQRARSGRAYEQYV. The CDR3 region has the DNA TGTGCCAGCAGCCAAAGGGCTCGAAGCGGGAGGGCCTACGAGCAGTACGTC.

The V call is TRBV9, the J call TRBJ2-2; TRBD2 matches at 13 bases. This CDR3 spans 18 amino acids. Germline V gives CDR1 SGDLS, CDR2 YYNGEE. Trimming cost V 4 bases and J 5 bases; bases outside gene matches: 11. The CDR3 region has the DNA TGTGCCAGCAGCTTCCCTAGGACTAGCGGGAGTAGAACCGGGGAGCTGTTTTTT. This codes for CASSFPRTSGSRTGELFF.

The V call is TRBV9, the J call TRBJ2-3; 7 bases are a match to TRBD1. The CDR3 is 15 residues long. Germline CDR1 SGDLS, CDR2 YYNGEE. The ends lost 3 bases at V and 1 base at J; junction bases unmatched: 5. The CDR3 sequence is CASSAQGYGTDTQYF. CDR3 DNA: TGTGCCAGCAGCGCACAGGGGTATGGCACAGATACGCAGTATTTT. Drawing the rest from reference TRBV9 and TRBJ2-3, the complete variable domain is DSGVTQTPKHLITATGQRVTLRCSPRSGDLSVYWYQQSLDQGLQFLIQYYNGEERAKGNILERFSAQQFPDLHSELNLSSLELGDSALYFCASSAQGYGTDTQYFGPGTRLTVL.

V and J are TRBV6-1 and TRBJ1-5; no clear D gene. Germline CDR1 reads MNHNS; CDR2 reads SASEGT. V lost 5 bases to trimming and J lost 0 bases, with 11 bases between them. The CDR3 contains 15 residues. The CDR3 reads CASSNSVYSNQPQHF. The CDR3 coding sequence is TGTGCCAGCAGTAACAGCGTTTATAGCAATCAGCCCCAGCATTTT.

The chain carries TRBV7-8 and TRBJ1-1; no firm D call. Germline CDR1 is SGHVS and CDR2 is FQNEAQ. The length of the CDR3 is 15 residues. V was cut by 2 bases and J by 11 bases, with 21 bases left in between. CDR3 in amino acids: CASSLREHTFHTAFF. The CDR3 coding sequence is TGTGCCAGCAGCTTACGGGAGCACACCTTTCATACGGCTTTCTTT.